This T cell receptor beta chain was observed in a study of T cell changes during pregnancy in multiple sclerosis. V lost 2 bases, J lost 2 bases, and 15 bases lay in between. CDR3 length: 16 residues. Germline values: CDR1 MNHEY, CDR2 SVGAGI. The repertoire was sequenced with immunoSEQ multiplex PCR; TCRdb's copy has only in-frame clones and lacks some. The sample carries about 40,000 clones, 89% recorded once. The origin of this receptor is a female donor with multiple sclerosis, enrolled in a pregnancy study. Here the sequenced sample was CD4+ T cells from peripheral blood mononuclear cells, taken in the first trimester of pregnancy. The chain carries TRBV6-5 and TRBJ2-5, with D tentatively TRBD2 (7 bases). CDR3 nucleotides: TGTGCCAGCAGTTACCGCAGGGGCGGGGGTCAAGAGACCCAGTACTTC. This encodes CASSYRRGGGQETQYF.